Each of the 14 T cell receptor beta chains below was sequenced from the same sample in a study of T cells in narcolepsy. TCRdb's copy holds only in-frame clones and misses some; the assay was immunoSEQ multiplex PCR. This table holds tens of thousands of clones, about nine tenths found once. Sequenced input: CD45RA- memory CD4+ T cells from PBMCs. Every receptor here comes from a human donor with narcolepsy.

This clone came up once. The CDR3 loop is CASSQNAGPNTEAFF. For the CDR3, the DNA is TGTGCCAGCAGCCAAAATGCAGGACCGAACACTGAAGCTTTCTTT. The rearrangement joins TRBV4-2 to TRBJ1-1, with D unresolved. CDR1 and CDR2 from the germline V gene are LGHNA and YNFKEQ. The CDR3 runs to 15 residues. Trimming shortened V by 2 bases and J by 1 base, and 11 bases separated the two germline ends.

The rearrangement links TRBV30 to TRBJ2-6; perhaps TRBD2 as D (6 bases). The CDR3 is 14 amino acids. Germline V gene data show CDR1 as GTSNPN and CDR2 as SVGIG (reference sequence). CDR3 sequence reads: CAAAASAGANVLTF. CDR3 DNA: TGTGCTGCCGCGGCTAGCGCTGGGGCCAACGTCCTGACTTTC. The full variable domain, completed using reference TRBV30 and TRBJ2-6, is SQTIHQWPATLVQPVGSPLSLECTVEGTSNPNLYWYRQAAGRGLQLLFYSVGIGQISSEVPQNLSASRPQDRQFILSSKKLLLSDSGFYLCAAAASAGANVLTFGAGSRLTVL.

This rearrangement joins TRBV6-1 to TRBJ2-7, with TRBD2 as a possible D gene (5 bases). V was cut by 6 bases and J by 1 base, with 13 bases left in between. From germline, CDR1 is MNHNS and CDR2 SASEGT. CDR3 length: 14 amino acids. The CDR3 region has the DNA TGTGCCAGCAGGAACACGGGGTTTTCCTACGAGCAGTACTTC. Protein sequence: CASRNTGFSYEQYF.

The V gene is TRBV7-3, the J gene TRBJ2-7; 7 bases are a match to TRBD1. The CDR3 is 12 amino acids. The V and J ends lost 5 bases and 5 bases, in that order; junction bases with no gene match: 3. Germline V gives CDR1 SGHTA, CDR2 FQGTGA. The CDR3 loop reads CASSHDRDEQYF. The CDR3 nucleotides read TGTGCCAGCAGCCATGACAGGGACGAGCAGTACTTC. Variable domain in full (rest from reference TRBV7-3 and TRBJ2-7): GAGVSQTPSNKVTEKGKYVELRCDPISGHTALYWYRQSLGQGPEFLIYFQGTGAADDSGLPNDRFFAVRPEGSVSTLKIQRTERGDSAVYLCASSHDRDEQYFGPGTRLTVT.

This chain's CDR3 is CATSPLLAGAYNEQFF. The DNA of the CDR3 is TGTGCCACCAGCCCGTTGCTAGCGGGGGCCTACAATGAGCAGTTCTTC. The chain recombines TRBV15 with TRBJ2-1; 10 bases align to TRBD2. J gave up 2 bases and V 5 bases, and 6 bases lay outside the gene matches. The CDR3 covers 16 residues. CDR1 LNHNV and CDR2 YYDKDF come from the germline V gene (reference sequence).

The chain links TRBV7-8 to TRBJ2-7; unclear D gene. The CDR3 runs to 13 residues. Trimming removed 1 base at V and 2 bases at J, with 6 bases between. Per germline, CDR1 SGHVS and CDR2 FQNEAQ. The CDR3 spells CASSLGLAYEQYF. The CDR3 DNA reads TGTGCCAGCAGCTTAGGGCTAGCCTACGAGCAGTACTTC.

The chain has TRBV6-5 and TRBJ1-5; D remains ambiguous. The V end lost 5 bases, the J end lost 4 bases, and 12 bases lay between the germline ends. CDR3 size: 14 residues. The germline V gene encodes CDR1 MNHEY and CDR2 SVGAGI. Written as DNA, the CDR3 is TGTGCCAGCAGTAATACCCTGGGGAATCAGCCCCAGCATTTT. This gives the protein CASSNTLGNQPQHF.

This chain links TRBV18 with TRBJ2-7; 9 bases line up with TRBD2. CDR3 length: 14 amino acids. Losses at the gene ends were 2 bases for V and 5 bases for J; bases not matched to a gene: 4. CDR1 KGHSH and CDR2 LQKENI come from the germline V gene. The CDR3 DNA follows: TGTGCCAGCTCACCATCAGCGGGAGGCGACGAGCAGTACTTC. Residues: CASSPSAGGDEQYF.

Only a few counts were recorded for this clone. V gene TRBV19 combines with J gene TRBJ2-7; no reliable D call. Trimming removed 7 bases from V and 1 base from J, with 8 bases in between. The CDR3 extends over 12 amino acids. Per the germline V gene, CDR1 is LNHDA and CDR2 is SQIVND (reference sequence). The CDR3 protein is CASTPKSYEQYF. The CDR3 DNA follows: TGTGCCAGTACCCCGAAGTCCTACGAGCAGTACTTC.

The CDR3 here is CASSLGDSTEAFF. The CDR3 DNA follows: TGTGCCAGCAGCTTAGGAGACAGCACTGAAGCTTTCTTT. The chain has TRBV7-3 and TRBJ1-1; tentative D call: TRBD1 (5 bases). CDR3 length: 13 residues. The V end was cut by 2 bases, the J end by 4 bases, with 8 bases between. CDR1 and CDR2 from the germline V gene are SGHTA and FQGTGA.

The chain couples TRBV7-9 to TRBJ2-2; TRBD2 is a possible D gene (6 bases). The germline V gene encodes CDR1 SEHNR and CDR2 FQNEAQ (reference sequence). This CDR3 comprises 15 residues. The V gene lost 5 bases and the J gene lost 4 bases, with 14 bases spanning the gap. CDR3 bases: TGTGCCAGCAGCATTCAGGGAGGCGGCACCGGGGAGCTGTTTTTT. This gives the protein CASSIQGGGTGELFF.

The chain combines TRBV7-8 with TRBJ1-2, with 7 bases identical to TRBD1. Losses at the gene ends were 4 bases for V and 1 base for J; bases not matched to a gene: 9. Germline CDR1 is SGHVS and CDR2 is FQNEAQ. This CDR3 region has 16 residues. CDR3 residues: CASSSPGQSFNYGYTF. As DNA, the CDR3 is TGTGCCAGCAGCTCCCCGGGACAGTCTTTTAACTATGGCTACACCTTC.

The chain employs TRBV5-1 and TRBJ1-1; no clear D gene. The CDR3 is made up of 14 amino acids. V shed 0 bases and J shed 3 bases, with 9 bases lying between them. Germline V gene lookup returns CDR1 SGHRS and CDR2 YFSETQ. The CDR3 protein is CASSLGSSDTEAFF. The CDR3 region has the DNA TGCGCCAGCAGCTTGGGGTCTTCGGACACTGAAGCTTTCTTT. The whole variable domain, remainder taken from reference TRBV5-1 and TRBJ1-1, is KAGVTQTPRYLIKTRGQQVTLSCSPISGHRSVSWYQQTPGQGLQFLFEYFSETQRNKGNFPGRFSGRQFSNSRSEMNVSTLELGDSALYLCASSLGSSDTEAFFGQGTRLTVV.

The V and J genes are TRBV7-8 and TRBJ2-3; 7 bases agree with TRBD2. This CDR3 comprises 14 residues. The V segment lost 3 bases and the J segment 3 bases; nucleotides outside the gene matches: 3. Per germline, CDR1 SGHVS and CDR2 FQNEAQ. DNA for the CDR3: TGTGCCAGCAGCTTCGGGGGGTTGACAGATACGCAGTATTTT. Encoded protein: CASSFGGLTDTQYF.